Shown below are 8 T cell receptor beta chains from a single sample sequenced in a study of cytomegalovirus exposure and HLA in healthy donors. PCR was performed using 60 Vbeta and 13 Jbeta primers. Assay: immunoSEQ multiplex PCR; the TCRdb copy retains only in-frame clones and omits some. The data show fewer than 95,000 clones, with roughly two thirds seen just once and around 6.3% held by the top ten. Specimen: PBMCs. These receptors were taken from a woman aged 25 to 39 in good health and CMV-seronegative.

The V gene is TRBV5-5, the J gene TRBJ2-4; 7 positions agree with TRBD1. This CDR3 is built from 15 residues. Looked up from germline, CDR1 is SGHKS and CDR2 is YYEKEE (reference sequence). The trim removed 0 bases at V and 6 bases at J, leaving 6 bases unmatched. The chain's CDR3 is CASSLEPTGLNIQYF. As DNA, the CDR3 is TGTGCCAGCAGCTTGGAGCCGACAGGGTTAAACATTCAGTACTTC.

This clone was seen a few times. The chain combines TRBV18 with TRBJ2-7; D remains ambiguous. This CDR3 has 13 residues. Per the germline V gene, CDR1 is KGHSH and CDR2 is LQKENI. V shed 4 bases and J shed 4 bases, with 11 bases lying between them. The CDR3 DNA follows: TGTGCCAGCTCACGCACAGATGTTTACGAGCAGTACTTC. It translates to CASSRTDVYEQYF.

The chain joins TRBV28 to TRBJ1-4, with 7 nucleotides matching TRBD1. The CDR3 loop spans 14 amino acids. CDR1 and CDR2 (germline): MDHEN, SYDVKM. V gave up 8 bases and J gave up 8 bases; unmatched junction bases: 11. The CDR3 nucleotides are TGTGCCAGCCGAACGACAGGGTCTAGGGAAAAACTGTTTTTT. Residues: CASRTTGSREKLFF. The complete variable domain, with remaining parts taken from reference TRBV28 and TRBJ1-4, reads DVKVTQSSRYLVKRTGEKVFLECVQDMDHENMFWYRQDPGLGLRLIYFSYDVKMKEKGDIPEGYSVSREKKERFSLILESASTNQTSMYLCASRTTGSREKLFFGSGTQLSVL.

The gene calls are TRBV4-1 and TRBJ2-1; TRBD1 is a possible D gene (6 bases). Germline-derived CDR1 and CDR2 are MGHRA and YSYEKL. This CDR3 is built from 15 residues. With 3 bases removed from V and 1 base from J, the gap between germline ends came to 10 bases. DNA for the CDR3: TGCGCCAGCAGCCAGGAAGACAGGTCCTACAATGAGCAGTTCTTC. It codes for CASSQEDRSYNEQFF.

The V gene is TRBV4-1, the J gene TRBJ2-1; 8 nucleotides match TRBD1. The length of the CDR3 is 14 residues. J gave up 0 bases and V 8 bases, and 3 bases lay outside the gene matches. The V gene's germline CDR1 is MGHRA and CDR2 YSYEKL. CDR3 protein: CASRDRISYNEQFF. CDR3 DNA: TGCGCCAGCCGGGACAGGATCTCCTACAATGAGCAGTTCTTC.

The V gene is TRBV19, the J gene TRBJ1-1, with 8 bases lining up with TRBD1. CDR1 LNHDA and CDR2 SQIVND come from the germline V gene (reference sequence). The junction had 5 bases not matched to a gene; V was cut back by 5 bases and J by 6 bases. The CDR3 contains 13 residues. This chain's CDR3 is CASSGQGTAEAFF. CDR3 bases: TGTGCCAGTAGTGGACAGGGAACCGCTGAAGCTTTCTTT.

This chain joins TRBV5-8 and TRBJ1-4; 8 bases agree with TRBD1. The CDR3 is made up of 14 amino acids. V shed 1 base and J 7 bases; nucleotides not matched to a gene: 3. CDR1 is SGHTS and CDR2 is YDEGEE in the germline V gene. CDR3 residues: CASSLQGASEKLFF. In nucleotides, the CDR3 is TGTGCCAGCAGCTTGCAGGGGGCAAGTGAAAAACTGTTTTTT.

The rearrangement joins TRBV5-1 to TRBJ2-2; D remains ambiguous. CDR1 and CDR2 from the germline V gene are SGHRS and YFSETQ. The CDR3 is 15 residues long. Trimming left V 3 bases short and J 6 bases short, with 15 bases between. CDR3 loop: CASSSARIRAGELFF. The CDR3 DNA reads as TGCGCCAGCAGCTCCGCTCGAATACGGGCCGGGGAGCTGTTTTTT.